The 5 T cell receptor beta chains in this list originate from one sample, sequenced in a study of chemoradiotherapy in HPV16-positive cancers. Data came from immunoSEQ multiplex PCR; TCRdb stores just in-frame clones and leaves some out. Here the sample spans around 53,000 clones, roughly 90% being singletons. Source: blood, taken from a patient who underwent chemoradiotherapy. The receptors originated from a human donor with HPV-associated anogenital cancer.

The chain combines TRBV11-2 with TRBJ2-7; D is tentatively TRBD1 or TRBD2 (6 bases each). V was pared by 5 bases and J by 0 bases, with 17 bases between. Germline V gene lookup returns CDR1 SGHAT and CDR2 FQNNGV. The CDR3 is 16 amino acids. CDR3 sequence: CASSLLGGGPSYEQYF. The CDR3 DNA sequence: TGTGCCAGCAGCCTCCTCGGGGGCGGCCCCTCCTACGAGCAGTACTTC.

The genes are TRBV5-6 and TRBJ2-1, with D perhaps matching TRBD1 (6 bases). Between the trimmed V and J ends, which lost 3 bases and 2 bases, there was a span of 15 bases. The CDR3 covers 16 residues. CDR1 and CDR2 (germline): SGHDT, YYEEEE. CDR3 sequence reads: CASSSTLRGAYNEQFF. The CDR3 DNA reads as TGTGCCAGCAGCTCCACGCTCAGGGGCGCCTACAATGAGCAGTTCTTC.

This clone was counted a single time. The gene calls are TRBV5-1 and TRBJ2-5, with D possibly TRBD1 on 7 matching bases. Germline CDR1 SGHRS, CDR2 YFSETQ. V lost 2 bases and J lost 2, with 16 bases in between. This CDR3 is 16 amino acids long. The CDR3 bases are TGCGCCAGCAGCTTAGGAGGGGGCATGGGACAAGAGACCCAGTACTTC. It yields the protein CASSLGGGMGQETQYF.

CDR3 protein: CASSDPLQETQYF. The DNA for the CDR3 is TGTGCCAGCAGTGATCCCCTTCAAGAGACCCAGTACTTC. The chain uses TRBV6-1 and TRBJ2-5; D is unresolved. The germline V and J ends were trimmed by 3 bases and 2 bases, with 7 bases remaining between them. The CDR3 has 13 amino acids. In germline, CDR1 is MNHNS, CDR2 SASEGT.

DNA of the CDR3: TGTGCCAGCAGCCTCGGAATAAGGACGGCGGCGGGAAACACCATATATTTT. Translation gives CASSLGIRTAAGNTIYF. J is TRBJ1-3 and V is TRBV14; D is unclear. This CDR3 has 17 amino acids. CDR1 and CDR2 (germline): SGHDN, FVKESK. Between the trimmed V and J ends, which lost 4 bases and 4 bases, there was a span of 20 bases. Full variable domain (rest looked up from reference TRBV14 and TRBJ1-3): EAGVTQFPSHSVIEKGQTVTLRCDPISGHDNLYWYRRVMGKEIKFLLHFVKESKQDESGMPNNRFLAERTGGTYSTLKVQPAELEDSGVYFCASSLGIRTAAGNTIYFGEGSWLTVV.